The 32 T cell receptor beta chains reported below all come from one sample, sequenced in a study of Graves' ophthalmopathy and Graves' hyperthyroidism. Amplified material comprised TCR beta CDR3 regions derived from RNA transcripts. HTBI primers primed a first-round RT-PCR, and a second-round multiplex PCR followed. TCRdb recomputed calls from the multiplex PCR reads with MiXCR, one row per CDR3 protein. This sample has around 340,000 distinct CDR3 sequences, with 17% found just once. The sample was peripheral blood. Receptors originate from an adult man with Graves' ophthalmopathy.

This clonotype has ten or more counts. The chain is built from TRBV27 and TRBJ1-2; weak D call: TRBD1 (5 bases). The CDR3 spans 14 residues. Trimming stripped 4 bases from V and 0 bases from J, with 9 bases between. Looked up from germline, CDR1 is MNHEY and CDR2 is SMNVEV (reference sequence). This CDR3 is CASSWAGPNYGYTF. CDR3 bases: TGTGCCAGCAGTTGGGCAGGGCCTAACTATGGCTACACCTTC.

This clonotype appeared many times. The V and J genes are TRBV12-3 or TRBV12-4 and TRBJ1-2; D gene ambiguous. The CDR3 has 14 residues. V lost 1 base and J lost 7, with 13 bases in between. The chain's CDR3 is CASSLEQEGGGYTF. DNA for the CDR3: TGTGCCAGCAGTTTAGAACAAGAAGGAGGTGGCTACACCTTC.

This clonotype occurred a few times. The chain is built from TRBV11-2 and TRBJ2-2; possibly TRBD2 for D (5 bases). The CDR3 has 18 residues. The V end was cut by 2 bases, the J end by 8 bases, with 24 bases between. Germline CDR1 and CDR2: SGHAT and FQNNGV. CDR3 residues: CASSLSSGNGNYLGELFF. The DNA of the CDR3 is TGTGCCAGCAGCTTATCATCGGGAAACGGGAACTATCTGGGGGAGCTGTTTTTT.

This clonotype was recorded many times. V is TRBV7-8 and J is TRBJ2-7; 11 positions match TRBD2. Germline V gives CDR1 SGHVS, CDR2 FQNEAQ. V lost 1 base, J lost 2 bases, and 4 bases stayed unmatched. CDR3 size: 16 residues. The chain's CDR3 is CASSLGPSGRTYEQYF. As DNA, the CDR3 is TGTGCCAGCAGCTTAGGTCCTAGCGGGAGGACCTACGAGCAGTACTTC. The full variable domain, with the rest looked up from reference TRBV7-8 and TRBJ2-7, is GAGVSQSPRYKVAKRGQDVALRCDPISGHVSLFWYQQALGQGPEFLTYFQNEAQLDKSGLPSDRFFAERPEGSVSTLKIQRTQQEDSAVYLCASSLGPSGRTYEQYFGPGTRLTVT.

This clonotype was seen at least ten times. The chain uses TRBV19 and TRBJ1-2, with a tentative D call TRBD1 (5 bases). V lost 8 bases and J 8 bases, leaving 21 bases between the germline ends. The CDR3 covers 14 residues. Germline loops: CDR1 LNHDA, CDR2 SQIVND (reference sequence). Here the CDR3 reads CASRPAGGPRGYTF. The DNA of the CDR3 is TGTGCCAGTCGCCCGGCTGGGGGACCCCGGGGCTACACCTTC.

The V call is TRBV30, the J call TRBJ2-7; 11 bases align to TRBD2. V shed 2 bases and J 6 bases; nucleotides not matched to a gene: 9. Looked up from germline, CDR1 is GTSNPN and CDR2 is SVGIG (reference sequence). The CDR3 is made up of 15 amino acids. CDR3 amino acids: CAWSPSRSGGGEQYF. In DNA form, the CDR3 reads TGTGCCTGGAGTCCCTCCCGTAGCGGGGGGGGCGAGCAGTACTTC.

The chain joins TRBV20-1 to TRBJ2-7, with 13 bases identical to TRBD2. J was trimmed by 5 bases and V by 0 bases; bases with no gene match: 10. The CDR3 loop spans 17 amino acids. CDR1 and CDR2 from the germline V gene are DFQATT and SNEGSKA (reference sequence). CDR3 amino acids: CSARDGGLAGAPHEQYF. The CDR3 DNA sequence: TGCAGTGCTAGAGATGGCGGACTAGCGGGAGCGCCCCACGAGCAGTACTTC.

The chain uses TRBV12-3 or TRBV12-4 and TRBJ1-3, with a possible D match to TRBD1 (5 bases). The CDR3 totals 14 residues. The V end lost 6 bases, the J end lost 2 bases, and 11 bases lay between the germline ends. The DNA of the CDR3 is TGTGCCAGCAGGGGGGGACCTGCTGGAAACACCATATATTTT. Its protein product is CASRGGPAGNTIYF.

This clonotype has ten or more counts. The CDR3 sequence: CATSRMVGSGQPQHF. The CDR3 DNA sequence: TGTGCCACCAGCAGAATGGTTGGGAGCGGTCAGCCCCAGCATTTT. V and J are TRBV15 and TRBJ1-5, with unresolved D. The V gene lost 2 bases and the J gene lost 6 bases, with 14 bases spanning the gap. The CDR3 covers 15 residues. The V gene's germline CDR1 is LNHNV and CDR2 YYDKDF (reference sequence).

A remark on this clonotype: This may arise from a read error, as a much more abundant clone is one base away. The CDR3 bases are TGTGCCAGCAGTTACCTGATAGATTACACCGGGGAGCTGTTTTTT. It yields the protein CASSYLIDYTGELFF. This rearrangement joins TRBV6-2 or TRBV6-3 to TRBJ2-2; D not certain. CDR1 is MNHEY and CDR2 is SVGEGT in the germline V gene. CDR3 length: 15 amino acids. V dropped 2 bases and J dropped 3 bases, with 10 bases sitting between them.

This clonotype was detected ten times or more. This chain joins TRBV24-1 and TRBJ2-2; D is tentatively TRBD1 or TRBD2 (5 bases each). V was trimmed by 2 bases and J by 0 bases, leaving 12 bases between them. This CDR3 is 17 amino acids long. Germline values: CDR1 KGHDR, CDR2 SFDVKD. CDR3 loop: CATSDSPGRSNTGELFF. The CDR3 coding sequence is TGTGCCACCAGTGATTCTCCGGGACGCTCGAACACCGGGGAGCTGTTTTTT.

Remarks on this clonotype: No conserved phenylalanine or tryptophan is present at the end of the CDR3, so a read error is the likely explanation. The DNA of the CDR3 is TGCGCCACCCGGACACCGCGGGAGACCCAGTACGTC. It codes for CATRTPRETQYV. The rearrangement uses TRBV10-2 and TRBJ2-5; tentatively, D is TRBD1 (5 bases). The CDR3 runs to 12 residues. CDR1 and CDR2 (germline): WSHSY, SAAADI. The ends were cut back, 10 bases at V and 5 bases at J, with 14 bases in the middle.

The chain combines TRBV20-1 with TRBJ2-4; D not resolved. Germline V gene data show CDR1 as DFQATT and CDR2 as SNEGSKA (reference sequence). Trimming stripped 3 bases from V and 6 bases from J, with 15 bases between. This CDR3 is built from 14 residues. Written as DNA, the CDR3 is TGCAGTGCTAGCACTCAAGCCATCCCAAACATTCAGTACTTC. It yields the protein CSASTQAIPNIQYF.

This clonotype was picked up many times. The genes are TRBV13 and TRBJ1-5; D not resolved. CDR1 is PRHDT, CDR2 FYEKMQ, per germline (reference sequence). The CDR3 has 14 residues. Trimming stripped 5 bases from V and 3 bases from J, with 11 bases between. CDR3 region: CASSRGPYNQPQHF. The CDR3 DNA sequence: TGTGCCAGCAGCCGTGGGCCCTACAATCAGCCCCAGCATTTT.

Ten or more counts support this clonotype. V usage is TRBV7-2 and J usage is TRBJ2-4; 7 nucleotides agree with TRBD1. The V gene's germline CDR1 is SGHTA and CDR2 FQGNSA. The trim removed 5 bases at V and 6 bases at J, leaving 4 bases unmatched. The CDR3 runs 13 residues. The CDR3, as DNA: TGTGCCAGCAGCGTACAGGGGAGAAACATTCAGTACTTC. It codes for CASSVQGRNIQYF.

This clonotype showed up many times. The rearrangement links TRBV5-5 to TRBJ2-5, with a weak D call TRBD2 (5 bases). V was clipped by 0 bases and J by 5 bases, with 11 bases between them. CDR1 is SGHKS, CDR2 YYEKEE, per germline (reference sequence). This CDR3 spans 14 amino acids. The CDR3 DNA reads as TGTGCCAGCAGCTTGGGGCGGGCCTCGGAGACCCAGTACTTC. Its protein product is CASSLGRASETQYF.

Only a few counts were recorded for this clonotype. The chain carries TRBV3-1 and TRBJ2-5; 8 positions match TRBD2. CDR1 and CDR2 from the germline V gene are LGHDT and YNNKEL (reference sequence). This CDR3 has 16 residues. V dropped 0 bases and J dropped 0; count of bases not matched to a gene: 3. CDR3 sequence: CASSQDLLADQETQYF. In DNA, the CDR3 is TGTGCCAGCAGCCAAGATCTACTAGCGGACCAAGAGACCCAGTACTTC.

Many counts were recorded for this clonotype. At one boundary the junction diverges from the germline segment, which might be a read error. J is TRBJ1-5 and V is TRBV12-3 or TRBV12-4; D uncertain. The CDR3 is 13 amino acids. In DNA form, the CDR3 reads TGTACCAGCAGTTGGCAGGAGAATCAGCCCCAGCATTTT. It translates to CTSSWQENQPQHF.

Many counts were recorded for this clonotype. The chain combines TRBV6-1 with TRBJ2-2; 7 nucleotides agree with TRBD1. This CDR3 spans 14 amino acids. Germline V gives CDR1 MNHNS, CDR2 SASEGT. The V segment lost 4 bases and the J segment 1 base; nucleotides outside the gene matches: 0. CDR3 nucleotides: TGTGCCAGCAGTGGGACAGGGAACACCGGGGAGCTGTTTTTT. Protein sequence: CASSGTGNTGELFF.

This clonotype has a handful of counts. This chain links TRBV7-8 with TRBJ1-2; TRBD1 aligns across 8 bases. Germline values: CDR1 SGHVS, CDR2 FQNEAQ. V shed 1 base and J 4 bases; nucleotides not matched to a gene: 5. There are 15 residues in the CDR3. CDR3 loop: CASSLVGTGGYGYTF. The DNA of the CDR3 is TGTGCCAGCAGCTTAGTCGGGACAGGAGGCTATGGCTACACCTTC.

This clonotype was seen repeatedly, ten times or more. This chain links TRBV28 with TRBJ2-2, with 8 bases aligning to TRBD2. This CDR3 is built from 18 residues. V was pared by 5 bases and J by 4 bases, with 15 bases of the junction left unmatched. The germline V gene has CDR1 MDHEN and CDR2 SYDVKM. The CDR3 loop reads CASSPPRGVAGSTGELFF. The CDR3 DNA reads TGTGCCAGCAGTCCCCCGCGGGGGGTAGCGGGGAGCACCGGGGAGCTGTTTTTT.

This clonotype was recorded at least ten times. This chain links TRBV20-1 with TRBJ1-6, with D uncertain. The CDR3 sequence is 13 residues long. V was clipped by 4 bases and J by 7 bases, with 11 bases between them. CDR1 and CDR2 (germline): DFQATT, SNEGSKA (reference sequence). The CDR3: CSATETGNSPLHF. The CDR3 nucleotides read TGCAGTGCTACCGAAACCGGGAATTCACCCCTCCACTTT.

There are many counts of this clonotype. The J gene is TRBJ1-1, the V gene TRBV4-1, with no clear D. The V gene's germline CDR1 is MGHRA and CDR2 YSYEKL. V gave up 0 bases and J gave up 1 base, with 12 bases separating them. CDR3 length equals 16 residues. In DNA, the CDR3 is TGCGCCAGCAGCCAAGACTTGCGCATACCGAACACTGAAGCTTTCTTT. It yields the protein CASSQDLRIPNTEAFF.

This clonotype has ten or more counts. The J gene is TRBJ1-6, the V gene TRBV10-3, with a tentative D call TRBD1 (5 bases). The CDR3 is 14 amino acids. The germline gives CDR1 ENHRY, CDR2 SYGVKD. The ends were cut back, 5 bases at V and 3 bases at J, with 8 bases in the middle. CDR3 in DNA: TGTGCCATCAGTCCGGGGGGCTATAATTCACCCCTCCACTTT. Translating gives CAISPGGYNSPLHF.

At least ten counts were recorded for this clonotype. This sequence joins TRBV12-3 or TRBV12-4 and TRBJ1-1; the D is unclear. The length of the CDR3 is 13 residues. Deletions cut 3 bases from V and 7 bases from J, with 12 bases between. CDR3 sequence (DNA): TGTGCCAGCAGTTTGTTCGGCCGTGGTGAAGCTTTCTTT. Protein sequence: CASSLFGRGEAFF.

This clonotype was counted only a few times. This may stem from a read error, because a much larger clone lies one nucleotide away. This chain uses TRBV12-3 or TRBV12-4 with TRBJ1-5, with a weak D call TRBD1 (5 bases). V gave up 6 bases and J gave up 2 bases, with 14 bases separating them. The CDR3 length is 15 residues. The CDR3 coding sequence is TGTGCCAGCAGCCGACGGGGGGGAGGCAATCAGCCCCAGCATTTT. Amino acids: CASSRRGGGNQPQHF.

The chain carries TRBV5-1 and TRBJ2-7; D is possibly TRBD1 (5 bases). Per germline, CDR1 SGHRS and CDR2 YFSETQ. The CDR3 is made up of 14 amino acids. Between the trimmed V and J ends, which lost 4 bases and 0 bases, there was a span of 11 bases. The CDR3 sequence is CASSQGPASYEQYF. In nucleotides, the CDR3 is TGCGCCAGCAGCCAGGGCCCCGCCTCCTACGAGCAGTACTTC.

J is TRBJ2-7 and V is TRBV7-6; D may be TRBD1 (6 bases). V dropped 4 bases and J dropped 5 bases, with 27 bases sitting between them. The CDR3 sequence is 18 residues long. Germline values: CDR1 SGHVS, CDR2 FNYEAQ. The CDR3 DNA follows: TGTGCCAGCAGCTCCCCCACTGGTCGTTTAAGGGGGAGTAACGAGCAGTACTTC. Amino acid sequence: CASSSPTGRLRGSNEQYF.

This clonotype occurred a few times. This chain uses TRBV5-1 with TRBJ2-5; D gene uncertain. Trimming shortened V by 7 bases and J by 2 bases, and 6 bases separated the two germline ends. Germline V lookup: CDR1 SGHRS, CDR2 YFSETQ. This CDR3 region has 11 residues. CDR3 bases: TGCGCCAGCGCACAGCAAGAGACCCAGTACTTC. Protein: CASAQQETQYF.

This clonotype has more than one count but fewer than ten. This rearrangement joins TRBV12-3 or TRBV12-4 to TRBJ1-1, with TRBD1 matching 11 bases. V was clipped by 6 bases and J by 2 bases; unmatched bases: 2. The CDR3 sequence is 14 residues long. DNA of the CDR3: TGTGCCAGCAGGGACAGGGGGCATAACACTGAAGCTTTCTTT. Translated, it gives CASRDRGHNTEAFF.

The sample holds many counts of this clonotype. This chain joins TRBV6-5 and TRBJ1-6; unclear D gene. The CDR3 is 17 amino acids. Germline V lookup: CDR1 MNHEY, CDR2 SVGAGI. Trimming took 4 bases from V and 4 from J, leaving 17 bases between them. The chain's CDR3 is CASSLDYPSRYNSPLHF. In DNA form, the CDR3 reads TGTGCCAGCAGTTTAGACTATCCCAGTCGATATAATTCACCCCTCCACTTT.

This clonotype was counted at least ten times. The J gene is TRBJ2-5, the V gene TRBV24-1, with TRBD1 matching 11 bases. V shed 4 bases, J shed 3 bases, and the junction held 3 bases outside the gene matches. CDR1 KGHDR and CDR2 SFDVKD come from the germline V gene. The CDR3 consists of 15 residues. The CDR3 region is CATSDSGQGEETQYF. The CDR3 DNA follows: TGTGCCACCAGTGACTCGGGACAGGGGGAAGAGACCCAGTACTTC.